This T cell receptor (beta chain) was captured by sequencing in a study of blood T cell repertoires in COVID-19. Turning to the study itself: Acute and convalescent COVID-19 specimens originated in the United States, Italy and Spain.

The CDR3 has 15 amino acids. Germline CDR1 MNHEY, CDR2 SVGAGI. Germline trimming cut 5 bases from V and 5 bases from J; bases unmatched to any gene: 6. Assay: immunoSEQ multiplex PCR; the TCRdb copy retains only in-frame clones and omits some. The repertoire includes approximately 360,000 clones, 70% to 90% of them detected once, and approximately 1.9% sits in the top ten. Allocation to cohorts depended on clinical history reported by the participants. The source material was PBMCs or T cells enriched from blood (not recorded which). This chain joins TRBV6-5 and TRBJ2-2; 9 nucleotides align to TRBD1. This TCR came from a man aged 35 to 55 in a cohort exposed to, infected with or recovered from COVID-19 (not recorded which). The CDR3 DNA sequence: TGTGCCAGCAGTAAGGGACAGGGTAATACCGGGGAGCTGTTTTTT. This codes for CASSKGQGNTGELFF.